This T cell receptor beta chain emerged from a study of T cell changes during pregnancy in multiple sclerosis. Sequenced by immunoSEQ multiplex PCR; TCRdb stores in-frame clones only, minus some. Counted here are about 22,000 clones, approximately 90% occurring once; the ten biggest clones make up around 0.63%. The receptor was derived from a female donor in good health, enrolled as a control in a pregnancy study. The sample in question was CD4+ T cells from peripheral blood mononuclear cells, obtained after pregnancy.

The CDR3 spells CASSSRSAGEQYF. DNA for the CDR3: TGTGCCAGCAGCTCCCGGTCTGCTGGCGAGCAGTACTTC. The chain links TRBV7-3 to TRBJ2-7; no reliable D call. CDR1 and CDR2 (germline): SGHTA, FQGTGA. Trimming pared 4 bases from V and 6 bases from J, leaving 13 bases between. The CDR3 loop spans 13 amino acids.